A selection of T cell receptor beta chains follows, all from one sample in a study of control samples from healthy donors and cancer patients. Produced via immunoSEQ multiplex PCR; TCRdb's table is partial and in-frame only. The sample has about 40,000 clones, 90% to 95% seen once; the top ten hold approximately 3.8%. The source material was blood. The receptors here all came from a woman between 50 and 59 years old in good health. Both conserved end residues are part of each CDR3. The D gene is left open where the match is weak. Only some rows state a clone size, as once, few, many or a class for expanded clones.

j_call clone_size d_call v_call cdr3_nt cdr3_aa
TRBJ1-1 . . TRBV19 TGTGCCAGTAGGTTACGAGGGCGAGGGTTTGACACTGAAGCTTTCTTT CASRLRGRGFDTEAFF
TRBJ1-5 . . TRBV28 TGTGCCAGCAGTTTCGGGGGCCCCGGTCAGCCCCAGCATTTT CASSFGGPGQPQHF
TRBJ1-5 once . TRBV7-2 TGTGCCAGCAGCTTAACGAATGGCAATCAGCCCCAGCATTTT CASSLTNGNQPQHF
TRBJ1-5 . TRBD1 TRBV12-5 TGTGCTAGTGGTTTGGGACAGGGGAGGACGACTCAGCCCCAGCATTTT CASGLGQGRTTQPQHF
TRBJ1-6 . . TRBV9 TGTGCCAGCAGCGCGGCGCGGGCAGGGACGGTACCGGTGGATAATTCACCCCTCCACTTT CASSAARAGTVPVDNSPLHF
TRBJ1-2 . . TRBV6-2/TRBV6-3 TGTGCCAGCAGTTACTCGAGACGGGCCTATGGCTACACCTTC CASSYSRRAYGYTF
TRBJ2-1 . . TRBV28 TGTGCCAGCACCTCAATTCGAGGGAGGGGGCGGCATGAGCAGTTCTTC CASTSIRGRGRHEQFF
TRBJ2-3 few TRBD2 TRBV30 TGTGCCTGGAGTGGGACTAGCATAGATACGCAGTATTTT CAWSGTSIDTQYF
TRBJ1-2 . . TRBV6-5 TGTGCCAGCAGTTCGACAGGCTATGGCTACACCTTC CASSSTGYGYTF
TRBJ2-2 . . TRBV7-2 TGTGCCAGCAGCTTAGTACGGAACACCGGGGAGCTGTTTTTT CASSLVRNTGELFF
TRBJ2-5 . TRBD1 TRBV28 TGTGCCAGCAGTACGGGACAGGGGGAGACCCAGTACTTC CASSTGQGETQYF
TRBJ2-7 . . TRBV10-3 TGTGCCATCAGTGAAGCCTACGAGCAGTACTTC CAISEAYEQYF
TRBJ2-1 . . TRBV15 TGTGCCACCAGCAGAGCAGACAACAATGAGCAGTTCTTC CATSRADNNEQFF
TRBJ2-7 once . TRBV27 TGTGCCAGCAGTTTGTTCCAAACCTACGAGCAGTACTTC CASSLFQTYEQYF
TRBJ2-6 . . TRBV10-3 TGTGCCATCAAAGGTCATGAGGTTAGCTCTGGGGCCAACGTCCTGACTTTC CAIKGHEVSSGANVLTF
TRBJ1-1 . . TRBV12-2 TGTGCAAGTCGCTTAGAGCGGGACAGGGGGCTACAACAGAACACTGAAGCTTTCTTT CASRLERDRGLQQNTEAFF
TRBJ1-2 . TRBD1 TRBV24-1 TGTGCCACCAGCAGTAGGACAGGGAACTATGGCTACACCTTC CATSSRTGNYGYTF
TRBJ1-1 . . TRBV5-4 TGTGCCAGCAGCACCGGGGTAGGGGGTCGGACTGAAGCTTTCTTT CASSTGVGGRTEAFF
TRBJ1-1 once . TRBV4-1 TGCGCCAGCAGCCAAGATGTGCAGGGTGCGAACACTGAAGCTTTCTTT CASSQDVQGANTEAFF
TRBJ2-5 . . TRBV30 TGTGCCTGGAGTCTCGATACAGGGTCAGGGACCCAGTACTTC CAWSLDTGSGTQYF
TRBJ1-6 . TRBD1 TRBV19 TGTGCCAGTAGTATAGGTACAGGGGTTGGATCACCCCTCCACTTT CASSIGTGVGSPLHF
TRBJ1-4 . . TRBV28 TGTGCCAGCGAGGACGGGAATAATGAAAAACTGTTTTTT CASEDGNNEKLFF
TRBJ2-2 . . TRBV6-5 TGTGCCAGCAGTAAATGGTCGGTGGGTACCGGGGAGCTGTTTTTT CASSKWSVGTGELFF
TRBJ1-3 . . TRBV28 TGTGCCAGTTCCTCCCCAGAAAACACCATATATTTT CASSSPENTIYF
TRBJ1-1 . . TRBV11-3 TGTGCCAGCAGCTGGGGCGGGGGGACTGAAGCTTTCTTT CASSWGGGTEAFF
TRBJ2-7 . TRBD1 TRBV4-1 TGCGCCAGCAGCCAAGAATCGACAGGGGGCTACGAGCAGTACTTC CASSQESTGGYEQYF
TRBJ2-7 . . TRBV28 TGTGCCAGCAGTTTATGGGGGGCTTCCTACGAGCAGTACTTC CASSLWGASYEQYF
TRBJ1-1 . . TRBV11-2 TGTGCCAGCAGCCGTACACAGAACACTGAAGCTTTCTTT CASSRTQNTEAFF
TRBJ2-1 . . TRBV7-3 TGTGCCAGCAGCTTCATAGCGGACTCCTACAATGAGCAGTTCTTC CASSFIADSYNEQFF
TRBJ1-2 . . TRBV6-6 TGTGCCAGCACGGGGGACGTTTCTAACTATGGCTACACCTTC CASTGDVSNYGYTF
TRBJ1-2 . . TRBV6-2/TRBV6-3 TGTGCCAGCAGTCGGGAACAAACCTCGGGGGGGCGAAGGGGTGGCTACACCTTC CASSREQTSGGRRGGYTF
TRBJ1-6 . . TRBV2 TGTGCCAGCAGTGAGCAGAATTCACCCCTCCACTTT CASSEQNSPLHF
TRBJ1-6 . . TRBV7-2 TGTGCCAGCAGCTTAGTAGCGTCGGCCTTAGGATCACCCCTCCACTTT CASSLVASALGSPLHF
TRBJ1-2 . . TRBV7-8 TGTGCCAGCAGCTTCCGGCAGGGCATCGATGGCTACACCTTC CASSFRQGIDGYTF
TRBJ2-7 . TRBD1 TRBV6-5 TGTGCCAGCAGTTTGACAGGGGGTGTAGACGAGCAGTACTTC CASSLTGGVDEQYF
TRBJ1-2 . TRBD1 TRBV27 TGTGCCAGCAGTTTCAGGGGGCGAGGGGATGGCTACACCTTC CASSFRGRGDGYTF
TRBJ1-1 . TRBD1 TRBV3-1/TRBV3-2 TGTGCCAGCAGCACCCATGGACAGGAGGCTTTCTTT CASSTHGQEAFF
TRBJ1-2 . . TRBV9 TGTGCCAGCAGCGTAACATCGGAAAGTGGCTACACCTTC CASSVTSESGYTF
TRBJ1-1 . . TRBV7-2 TGTGCCAGCAGCTTAATGGTTTTCTTT CASSLMVFF
TRBJ1-5 . . TRBV9 TGTGCCAGCAGCGTAGTCCCCCGTCAGCCCCAGCATTTT CASSVVPRQPQHF
TRBJ1-2 . . TRBV5-6 TGTGCCAGCAGCTTCAAGGACAGCTATGGCTACACCTTC CASSFKDSYGYTF
TRBJ2-1 . TRBD2 TRBV3-1/TRBV3-2 TGTGCCAGCAGCCAAACGGGCGGGGGGGGGCGGGGTAATGAGCAGTTCTTC CASSQTGGGGRGNEQFF
TRBJ1-2 . . TRBV6-5 TGTGCCAGCACCCCGTCGGCGGGGGTTTCCTATGGCTACACCTTC CASTPSAGVSYGYTF